These T cell receptor beta chains were read from a single sample in a study of blood T cell repertoires in COVID-19. Using immunoSEQ multiplex PCR, the repertoire was profiled, and TCRdb retains in-frame clones only, with some absent. The profile covers around 100,000 clones, with about 89% appearing a single time and 2.1% taken by the ten largest. The sample was peripheral blood. Receptors originate from a man aged 50-60 years with active COVID-19. The conserved cysteine and the conserved F or W are not part of the CDR3 here.

TRBJ2-3	TRBV24-1	ATSDFGGATDTQY
TRBJ2-7	TRBV19	ASSSGTGDPYEQY
TRBJ2-5	TRBV11-3	ASRGSGEETQY
TRBJ2-7	TRBV6-5	ASRPGQGYEQY
TRBJ2-3	TRBV5-4	ASSSTGDTQY
TRBJ1-1	TRBV7-9	ASSLGGGQNTEAF
TRBJ1-2	TRBV24-1	ATSDRGQAGGYT
TRBJ2-3	TRBV5-1	ASSSTSGVQDTQY
NA	TRBV6-5	ASSYSGLETQY
TRBJ2-2	TRBV5-1	ASSFQGNTGELF
TRBJ2-3	TRBV3-1/TRBV3-2	ASSSRDSTADTQY
TRBJ1-1	TRBV7-9	ASRTPENTEAF
TRBJ2-1	TRBV7-9	ASSAGQGYNEQF
TRBJ1-1	TRBV4-1	ASSQVTGHTEAF
TRBJ1-4	TRBV5-1	ASSSGGRSEKLF
TRBJ1-4	TRBV19	ASSRDRGITTEKLF
TRBJ1-6	TRBV27	ASSFSAGLISPLH
TRBJ2-1	TRBV7-9	ASSLAGGHNEQF
TRBJ1-4	TRBV6-1	ASSDLDRVEKLF
TRBJ2-3	TRBV14	ASSQAPRRAGVDTQY
TRBJ1-2	TRBV5-4	ASSSRTTGEDGYT
TRBJ2-2	TRBV4-1	ASSQTHTRPNTGELF
TRBJ1-4	TRBV5-6	ASSLVRGEKLF
TRBJ2-1	TRBV27	ASSLSGNYNEQF
TRBJ1-3	TRBV5-8	ASSLVGTRGNTIY
TRBJ2-1	TRBV11-3	ASRISGGNYNEQF
TRBJ2-4	TRBV7-2	ASSSSGSLAKNIQY
TRBJ2-2	TRBV30	AWSAAANQNTGELF
TRBJ1-1	TRBV6-5	ASSSLQGSATEAF
TRBJ2-2	TRBV2	ASSGGLLVTGELF
TRBJ2-1	TRBV4-2	ASSQGGGGGNEQF